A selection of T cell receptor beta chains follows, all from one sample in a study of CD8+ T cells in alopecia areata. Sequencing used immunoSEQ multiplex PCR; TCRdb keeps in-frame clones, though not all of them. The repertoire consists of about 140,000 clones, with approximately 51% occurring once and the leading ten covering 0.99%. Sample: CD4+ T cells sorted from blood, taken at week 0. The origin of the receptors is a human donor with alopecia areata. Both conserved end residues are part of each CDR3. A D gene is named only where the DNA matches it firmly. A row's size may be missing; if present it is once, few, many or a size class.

CDR3nt: TGTGCCAGCAGCCAACCTAGCGGGACAACCGGGGAGCTGTTTTTT
CDR3aa: CASSQPSGTTGELFF
v_gene: TRBV4-2
abundance: NA
j_gene: TRBJ2-2
d_gene: TRBD2

CDR3nt: TGCGCCAGCAGCATGATCCAGGGAGACGGCGAGCAGTACTTC
CDR3aa: CASSMIQGDGEQYF
v_gene: TRBV5-1
abundance: NA
j_gene: TRBJ2-7
d_gene: NA

CDR3nt: TGTGCCAGCAGTCCCCGACAGATTGAAGCTTTCTTT
CDR3aa: CASSPRQIEAFF
v_gene: TRBV28
abundance: NA
j_gene: TRBJ1-1
d_gene: NA

CDR3nt: TGCGCCAGCAGCTCAAGACTTGGAGATACGCAGTATTTT
CDR3aa: CASSSRLGDTQYF
v_gene: TRBV4-3
abundance: NA
j_gene: TRBJ2-3
d_gene: NA

CDR3nt: TGTGCCAGCGGGGTTGCGTACAATGAGCAGTTCTTC
CDR3aa: CASGVAYNEQFF
v_gene: TRBV2
abundance: NA
j_gene: TRBJ2-1
d_gene: NA

CDR3nt: TGCAGCGGGGACCCGGGGGGAAATGAGCAGTTCTTC
CDR3aa: CSGDPGGNEQFF
v_gene: TRBV29-1
abundance: few
j_gene: TRBJ2-1
d_gene: TRBD2

CDR3nt: TGCAGCGTTGCTCCAAAGGGCTACGAGCAGTACTTC
CDR3aa: CSVAPKGYEQYF
v_gene: TRBV29-1
abundance: NA
j_gene: TRBJ2-7
d_gene: NA

CDR3nt: TGTGCCAGCAGCTCCCCCGTCGGGAATCAAGAGACCCAGTACTTC
CDR3aa: CASSSPVGNQETQYF
v_gene: TRBV5-6
abundance: many
j_gene: TRBJ2-5
d_gene: NA

CDR3nt: TGTGCCAGCAGTTTAAGGGTGGGGGTCGGAGCCTACGAGCAGTACTTC
CDR3aa: CASSLRVGVGAYEQYF
v_gene: TRBV27
abundance: few
j_gene: TRBJ2-7
d_gene: NA

CDR3nt: TGTGCCAGCAGCCGGGACAGGGAGGGCTACACCTTC
CDR3aa: CASSRDREGYTF
v_gene: TRBV7-9
abundance: NA
j_gene: TRBJ1-2
d_gene: TRBD1